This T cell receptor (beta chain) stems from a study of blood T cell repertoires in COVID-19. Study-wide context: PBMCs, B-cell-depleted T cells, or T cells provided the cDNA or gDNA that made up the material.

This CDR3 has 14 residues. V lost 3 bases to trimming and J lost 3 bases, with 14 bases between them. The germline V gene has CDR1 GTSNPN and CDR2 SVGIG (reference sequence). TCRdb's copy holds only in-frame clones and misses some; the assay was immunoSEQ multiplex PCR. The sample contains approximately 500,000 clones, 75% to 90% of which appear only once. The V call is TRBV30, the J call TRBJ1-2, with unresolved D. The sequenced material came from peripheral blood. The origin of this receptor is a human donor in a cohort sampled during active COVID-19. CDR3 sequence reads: CAWRVPVFYYGYTF. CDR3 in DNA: TGTGCCTGGAGGGTACCGGTCTTTTACTATGGCTACACCTTC.